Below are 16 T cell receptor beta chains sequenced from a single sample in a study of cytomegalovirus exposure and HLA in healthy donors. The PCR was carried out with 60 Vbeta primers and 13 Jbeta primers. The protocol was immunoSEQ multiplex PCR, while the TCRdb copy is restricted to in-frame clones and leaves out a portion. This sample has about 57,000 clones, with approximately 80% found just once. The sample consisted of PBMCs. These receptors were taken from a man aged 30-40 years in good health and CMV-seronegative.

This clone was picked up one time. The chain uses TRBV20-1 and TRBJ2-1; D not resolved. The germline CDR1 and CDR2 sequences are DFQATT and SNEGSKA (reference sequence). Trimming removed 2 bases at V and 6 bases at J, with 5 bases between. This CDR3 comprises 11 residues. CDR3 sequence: CSARLGNEQFF. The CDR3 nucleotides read TGCAGTGCTAGACTAGGCAATGAGCAGTTCTTC.

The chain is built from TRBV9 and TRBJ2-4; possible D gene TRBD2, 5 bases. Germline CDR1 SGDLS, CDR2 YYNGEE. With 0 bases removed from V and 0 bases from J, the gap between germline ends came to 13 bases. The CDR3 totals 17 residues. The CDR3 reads CASSVVLRVLAKNIQYF. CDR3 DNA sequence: TGTGCCAGCAGCGTAGTGCTGAGGGTTCTAGCCAAAAACATTCAGTACTTC.

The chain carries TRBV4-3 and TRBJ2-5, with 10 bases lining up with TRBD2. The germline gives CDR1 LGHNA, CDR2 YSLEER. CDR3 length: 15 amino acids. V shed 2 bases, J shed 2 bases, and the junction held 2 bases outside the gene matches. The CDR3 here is CASSQIAGGQETQYF. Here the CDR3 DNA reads TGCGCCAGCAGCCAAATAGCGGGGGGACAAGAGACCCAGTACTTC.

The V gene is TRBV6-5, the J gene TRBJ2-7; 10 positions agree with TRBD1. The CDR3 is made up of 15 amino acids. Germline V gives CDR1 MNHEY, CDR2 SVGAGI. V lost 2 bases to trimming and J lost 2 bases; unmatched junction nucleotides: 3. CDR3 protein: CASSYGGQGAYEQYF. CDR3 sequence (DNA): TGTGCCAGCAGTTACGGCGGACAGGGGGCCTACGAGCAGTACTTC.

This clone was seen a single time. The CDR3 sequence: CASSPRRSQQGYGYTF. CDR3 coding DNA: TGTGCCAGCAGCCCGCGGCGCAGCCAACAGGGCTATGGCTACACCTTC. The chain carries TRBV7-9 and TRBJ1-2; D may be TRBD1 (6 bases). The CDR3 spans 16 residues. The ends were cut back, 5 bases at V and 4 bases at J, with 20 bases in the middle. Germline V gene lookup returns CDR1 SEHNR and CDR2 FQNEAQ (reference sequence).

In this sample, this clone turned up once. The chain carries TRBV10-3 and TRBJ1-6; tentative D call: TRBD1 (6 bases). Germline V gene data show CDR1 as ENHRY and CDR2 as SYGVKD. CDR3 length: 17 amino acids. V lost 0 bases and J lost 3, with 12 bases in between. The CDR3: CAISESRGQVYNSPLHF. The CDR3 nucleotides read TGTGCCATCAGTGAGTCGAGGGGACAAGTCTATAATTCACCCCTCCACTTT.

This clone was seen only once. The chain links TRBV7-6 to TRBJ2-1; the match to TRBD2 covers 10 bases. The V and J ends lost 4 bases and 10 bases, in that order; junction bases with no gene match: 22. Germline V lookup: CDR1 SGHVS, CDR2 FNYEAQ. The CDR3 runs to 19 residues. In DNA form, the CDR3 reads TGTGCCAGCAGCTATAGTTCACCTTCCGGGACTAGCGTCACCGCAGAGCAGTTCTTC. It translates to CASSYSSPSGTSVTAEQFF.

This CDR3 is CASSLRDRPAGANVLTF. CDR3 coding DNA: TGTGCCAGCAGCCTCCGGGACAGACCCGCTGGGGCCAACGTCCTGACTTTC. This sequence joins TRBV5-5 and TRBJ2-6, with 7 bases fitting TRBD1. The V gene's germline CDR1 is SGHKS and CDR2 YYEKEE (reference sequence). J lost 2 bases, V lost 4 bases, and 9 bases had no gene match. The CDR3 contains 17 residues.

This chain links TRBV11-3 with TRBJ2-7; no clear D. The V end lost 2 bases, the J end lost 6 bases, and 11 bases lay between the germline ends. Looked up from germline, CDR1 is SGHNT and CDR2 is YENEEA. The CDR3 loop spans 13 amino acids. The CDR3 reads CASSLQAGTEQYF. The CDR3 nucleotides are TGTGCCAGCAGCTTACAGGCAGGTACCGAGCAGTACTTC.

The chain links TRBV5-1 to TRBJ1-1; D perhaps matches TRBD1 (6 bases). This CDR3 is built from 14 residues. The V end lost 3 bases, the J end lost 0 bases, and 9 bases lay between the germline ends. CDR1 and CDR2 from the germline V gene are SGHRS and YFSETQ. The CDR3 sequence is CASSSTGLNTEAFF. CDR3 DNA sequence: TGCGCCAGCAGCTCGACAGGTTTGAACACTGAAGCTTTCTTT. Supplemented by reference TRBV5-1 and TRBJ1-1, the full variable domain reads KAGVTQTPRYLIKTRGQQVTLSCSPISGHRSVSWYQQTPGQGLQFLFEYFSETQRNKGNFPGRFSGRQFSNSRSEMNVSTLELGDSALYLCASSSTGLNTEAFFGQGTRLTVV.

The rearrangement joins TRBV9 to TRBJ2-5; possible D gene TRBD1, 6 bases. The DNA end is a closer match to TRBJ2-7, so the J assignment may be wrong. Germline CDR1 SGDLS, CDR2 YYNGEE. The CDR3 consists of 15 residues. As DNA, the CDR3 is TGTGCCAGCAGCGTAGATCCGAGGGGGAGAAACGAGCAGTACTTC. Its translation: CASSVDPRGRNEQYF.

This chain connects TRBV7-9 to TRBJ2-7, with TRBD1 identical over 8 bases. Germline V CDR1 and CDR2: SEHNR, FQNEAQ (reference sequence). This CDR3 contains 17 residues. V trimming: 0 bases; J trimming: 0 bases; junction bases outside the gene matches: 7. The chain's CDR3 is CASSLAGQGSSSYEQYF. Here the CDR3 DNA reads TGTGCCAGCAGCTTAGCAGGACAGGGTTCTAGCTCCTACGAGCAGTACTTC.

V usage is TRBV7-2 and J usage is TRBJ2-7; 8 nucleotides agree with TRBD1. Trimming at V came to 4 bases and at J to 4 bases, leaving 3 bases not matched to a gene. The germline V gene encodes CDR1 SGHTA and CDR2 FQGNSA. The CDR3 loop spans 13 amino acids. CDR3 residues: CASSWDRTYEQYF. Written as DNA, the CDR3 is TGTGCCAGCAGCTGGGACAGGACGTACGAGCAGTACTTC.

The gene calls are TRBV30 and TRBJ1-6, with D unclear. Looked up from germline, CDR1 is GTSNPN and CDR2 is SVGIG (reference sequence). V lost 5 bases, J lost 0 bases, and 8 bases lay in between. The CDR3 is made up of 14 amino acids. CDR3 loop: CAWAPSSYNSPLHF. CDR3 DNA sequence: TGTGCCTGGGCCCCGAGCTCCTATAATTCACCCCTCCACTTT.

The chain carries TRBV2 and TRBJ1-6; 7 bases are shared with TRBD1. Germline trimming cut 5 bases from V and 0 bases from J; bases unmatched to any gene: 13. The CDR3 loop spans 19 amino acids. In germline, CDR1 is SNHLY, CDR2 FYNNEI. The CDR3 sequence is CASSLVGVQGSSYNSPLHF. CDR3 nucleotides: TGTGCCAGCAGTCTTGTTGGGGTACAGGGGAGCTCCTATAATTCACCCCTCCACTTT.

The CDR3 sequence is CASRGTGNNEQFF. The CDR3, as DNA: TGTGCCAGCAGGGGGACAGGGAACAATGAGCAGTTCTTC. The V and J genes are TRBV6-5 and TRBJ2-1; 9 bases agree with TRBD1. Germline CDR1 is MNHEY and CDR2 is SVGAGI. CDR3 size: 13 residues. With V trimmed by 6 bases and J by 5 bases, 2 bases remained unmatched.